Reported below is one TCR beta chain. The sample holds other DNA sequences that translate to the same CDR3. CDR3 length equals 15 residues. In germline, CDR1 is SGDLS, CDR2 YYNGEE. V gave up 3 bases and J gave up 2 bases; unmatched junction bases: 1. The data derive from a study of blood T cell repertoires in COVID-19. Authors' methods: Amplified reference gene primers provided the basis for estimating nucleated cell counts. Sequenced by immunoSEQ multiplex PCR; TCRdb stores in-frame clones only, minus some. D and trimming come from the DNA, and the V and J calls and clone size come from that table. The repertoire holds a few hundred thousand clones, with 89% as singletons.

This sequence was found in a woman aged 40 to 50 who had recovered from COVID-19. The chain couples TRBV9 to TRBJ2-1; 11 nucleotides agree with TRBD2. Input material: peripheral blood. CDR3 sequence reads: CASSATSGTYNEQFF. CDR3 nucleotide sequence: TGTGCCAGCAGCGCGACTAGCGGGACCTACAATGAGCAGTTCTTC. Combining the CDR3 with reference TRBV9 and TRBJ2-1 gives the whole variable domain DSGVTQTPKHLITATGQRVTLRCSPRSGDLSVYWYQQSLDQGLQFLIQYYNGEERAKGNILERFSAQQFPDLHSELNLSSLELGDSALYFCASSATSGTYNEQFFGPGTRLTVL.